Detailed here is one T cell receptor (beta chain). Other DNA sequences in this sample translate to the same CDR3. V was trimmed by 3 bases and J by 1 base, leaving 6 bases between them. Germline CDR1 is MNHGY and CDR2 is SAAAGT. This CDR3 is built from 13 residues. The sample is drawn from a study of preoperative IRX-2 immunotherapy in early breast cancer. Described treatment: preoperative locoregional IRX-2 cytokine immunotherapy. Preoperative locoregional IRX-2 cytokine immunotherapy was tested in the phase Ib source study. The data were produced by immunoSEQ multiplex PCR, yet TCRdb's version contains in-frame clones alone and is incomplete. The sample has around 2,700 clones, over 60% seen once.

The sample here was tumor tissue, taken after IRX-2 immunotherapy. The receptor's source is a human donor with breast cancer. The chain carries TRBV6-8 and TRBJ1-1, with a possible D match to TRBD1 (5 bases). The CDR3 loop reads CASSYGGNTEAFF. As DNA, the CDR3 is TGTGCCAGCAGTTATGGGGGGAACACTGAAGCTTTCTTT.